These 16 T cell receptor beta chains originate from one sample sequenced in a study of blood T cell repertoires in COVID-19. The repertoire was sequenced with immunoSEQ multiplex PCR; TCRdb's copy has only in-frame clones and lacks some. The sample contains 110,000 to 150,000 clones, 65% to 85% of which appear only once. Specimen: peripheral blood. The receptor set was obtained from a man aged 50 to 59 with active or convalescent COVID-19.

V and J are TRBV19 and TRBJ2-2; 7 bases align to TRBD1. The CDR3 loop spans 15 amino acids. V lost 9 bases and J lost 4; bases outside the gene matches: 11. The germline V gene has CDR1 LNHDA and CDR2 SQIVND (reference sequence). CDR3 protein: CASTGQVAITGELFF. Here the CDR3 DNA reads TGTGCCAGCACAGGACAGGTTGCCATCACCGGGGAGCTGTTTTTT.

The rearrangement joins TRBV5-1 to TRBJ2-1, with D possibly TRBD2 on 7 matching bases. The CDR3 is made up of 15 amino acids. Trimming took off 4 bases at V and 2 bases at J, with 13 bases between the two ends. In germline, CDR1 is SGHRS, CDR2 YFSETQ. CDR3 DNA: TGCGCCAGCAGCCCAGAGGGGGGGACCTACAATGAGCAGTTCTTC. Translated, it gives CASSPEGGTYNEQFF. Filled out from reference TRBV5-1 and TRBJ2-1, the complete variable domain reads KAGVTQTPRYLIKTRGQQVTLSCSPISGHRSVSWYQQTPGQGLQFLFEYFSETQRNKGNFPGRFSGRQFSNSRSEMNVSTLELGDSALYLCASSPEGGTYNEQFFGPGTRLTVL.

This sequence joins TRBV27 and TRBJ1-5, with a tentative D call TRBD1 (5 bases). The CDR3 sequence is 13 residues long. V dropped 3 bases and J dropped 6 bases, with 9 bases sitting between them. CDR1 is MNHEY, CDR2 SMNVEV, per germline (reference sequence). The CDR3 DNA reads TGTGCCAGCAGTTTGGGGGGTTTTCAGCCCCAGCATTTT. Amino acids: CASSLGGFQPQHF.

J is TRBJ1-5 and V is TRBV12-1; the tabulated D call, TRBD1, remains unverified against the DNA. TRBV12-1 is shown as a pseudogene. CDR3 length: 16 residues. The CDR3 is CASSSSHRDSNQPQHF. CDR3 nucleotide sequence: TGTGCCAGCAGCTCCTCACACAGGGATAGCAATCAGCCCCAGCATTTT.

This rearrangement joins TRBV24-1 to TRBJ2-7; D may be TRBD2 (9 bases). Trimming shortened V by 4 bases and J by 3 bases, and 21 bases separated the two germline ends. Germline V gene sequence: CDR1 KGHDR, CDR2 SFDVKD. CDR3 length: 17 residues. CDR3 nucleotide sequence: TGTGCCACCAGTGACAGGGGGCTGGCTAGCGGGGACTACGAGCAGTACTTC. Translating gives CATSDRGLASGDYEQYF.

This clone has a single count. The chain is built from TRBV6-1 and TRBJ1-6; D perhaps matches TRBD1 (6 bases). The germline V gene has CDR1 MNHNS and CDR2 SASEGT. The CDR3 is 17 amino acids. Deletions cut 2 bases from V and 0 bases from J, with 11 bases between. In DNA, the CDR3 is TGTGCCAGCAGTGAACTAGGACAGAGCTCCTATAATTCACCCCTCCACTTT. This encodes CASSELGQSSYNSPLHF.

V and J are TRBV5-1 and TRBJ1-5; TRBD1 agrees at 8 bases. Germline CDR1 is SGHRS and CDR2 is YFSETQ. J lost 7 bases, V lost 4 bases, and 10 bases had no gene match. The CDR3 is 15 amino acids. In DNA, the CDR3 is TGCGCCAGCAGCCCGGGGACAGGAAATCGACAGCCCCAGCATTTT. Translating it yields CASSPGTGNRQPQHF.

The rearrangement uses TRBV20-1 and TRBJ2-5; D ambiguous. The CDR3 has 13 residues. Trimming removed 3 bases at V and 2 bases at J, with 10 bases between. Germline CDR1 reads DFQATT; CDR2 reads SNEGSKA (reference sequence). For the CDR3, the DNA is TGCAGTGCTAGTCGGCAGGCGCAAGAGACCCAGTACTTC. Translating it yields CSASRQAQETQYF.

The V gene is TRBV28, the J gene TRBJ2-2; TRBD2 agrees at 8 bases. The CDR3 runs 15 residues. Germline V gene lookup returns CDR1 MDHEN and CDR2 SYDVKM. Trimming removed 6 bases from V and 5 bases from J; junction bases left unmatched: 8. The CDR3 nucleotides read TGTGCCAGCAGAAGAACTAGCGGAGGAACCGGGGAGCTGTTTTTT. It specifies CASRRTSGGTGELFF.

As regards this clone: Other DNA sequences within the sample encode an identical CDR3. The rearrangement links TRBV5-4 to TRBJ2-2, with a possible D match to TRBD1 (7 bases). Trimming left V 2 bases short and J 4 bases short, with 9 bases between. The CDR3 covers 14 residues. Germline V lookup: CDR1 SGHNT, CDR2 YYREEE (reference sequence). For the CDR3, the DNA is TGTGCCAGCAGCTTTCAGGGGGGCACCGGGGAGCTGTTTTTT. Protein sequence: CASSFQGGTGELFF. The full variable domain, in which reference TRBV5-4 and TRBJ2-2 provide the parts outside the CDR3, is ETGVTQSPTHLIKTRGQQVTLRCSSQSGHNTVSWYQQALGQGPQFIFQYYREEENGRGNFPPRFSGLQFPNYSSELNVNALELDDSALYLCASSFQGGTGELFFGEGSRLTVL.

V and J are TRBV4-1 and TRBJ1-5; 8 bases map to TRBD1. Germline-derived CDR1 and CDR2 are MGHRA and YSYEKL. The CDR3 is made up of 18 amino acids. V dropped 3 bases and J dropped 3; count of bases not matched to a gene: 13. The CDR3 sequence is CASSQESGGTGSNQPQHF. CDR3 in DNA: TGCGCCAGCAGCCAGGAGTCGGGTGGGACAGGCTCCAATCAGCCCCAGCATTTT.

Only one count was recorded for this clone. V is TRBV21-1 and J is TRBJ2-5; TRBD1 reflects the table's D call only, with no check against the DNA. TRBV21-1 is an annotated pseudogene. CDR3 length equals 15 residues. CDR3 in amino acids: CASSWGQVTQETQYF. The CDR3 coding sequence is TGTGCCAGCAGCTGGGGACAGGTAACACAAGAGACCCAGTACTTC.

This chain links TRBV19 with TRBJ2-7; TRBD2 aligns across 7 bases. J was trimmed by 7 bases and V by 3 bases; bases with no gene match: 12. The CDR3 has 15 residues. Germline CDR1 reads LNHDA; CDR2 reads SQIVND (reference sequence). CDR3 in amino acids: CASSIGPAYGGEQYF. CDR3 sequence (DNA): TGTGCCAGTAGTATCGGGCCAGCATACGGGGGGGAGCAGTACTTC.

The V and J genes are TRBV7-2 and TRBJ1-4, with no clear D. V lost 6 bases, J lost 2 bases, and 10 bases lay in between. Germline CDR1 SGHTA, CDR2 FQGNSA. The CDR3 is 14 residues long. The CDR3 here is CASRVQITNEKLFF. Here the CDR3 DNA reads TGTGCCAGCAGGGTACAGATTACTAATGAAAAACTGTTTTTT.

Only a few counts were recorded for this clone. The CDR3 DNA reads as TGCGCCAGCAGCGATGAGGGGCGGGAGCTTCAATTTCGGTATTTT. It is translated as CASSDEGRELQFRYF. The rearrangement uses TRBV5-1 and TRBJ2-3, with 7 positions matching TRBD2. The CDR3 consists of 15 residues. CDR1 and CDR2 from the germline V gene are SGHRS and YFSETQ. V gave up 4 bases and J gave up 14 bases; unmatched junction bases: 19.

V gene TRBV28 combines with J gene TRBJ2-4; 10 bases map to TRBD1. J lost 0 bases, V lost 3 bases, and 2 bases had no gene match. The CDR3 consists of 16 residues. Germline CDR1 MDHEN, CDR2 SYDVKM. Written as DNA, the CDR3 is TGTGCCAGCAGTTTGGGGACAGGGGTAGCCAAAAACATTCAGTACTTC. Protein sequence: CASSLGTGVAKNIQYF.